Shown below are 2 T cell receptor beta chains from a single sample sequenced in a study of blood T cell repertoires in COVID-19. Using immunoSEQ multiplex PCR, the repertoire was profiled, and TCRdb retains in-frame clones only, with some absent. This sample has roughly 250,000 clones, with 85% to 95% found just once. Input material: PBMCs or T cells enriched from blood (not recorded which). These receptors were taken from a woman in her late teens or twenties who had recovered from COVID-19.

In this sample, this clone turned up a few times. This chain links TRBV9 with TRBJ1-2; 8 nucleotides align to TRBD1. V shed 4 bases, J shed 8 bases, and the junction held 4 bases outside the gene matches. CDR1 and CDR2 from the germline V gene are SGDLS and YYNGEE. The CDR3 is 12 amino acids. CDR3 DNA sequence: TGTGCCAGCAGCACTCGGACAGGGGGCTACACCTTC. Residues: CASSTRTGGYTF.

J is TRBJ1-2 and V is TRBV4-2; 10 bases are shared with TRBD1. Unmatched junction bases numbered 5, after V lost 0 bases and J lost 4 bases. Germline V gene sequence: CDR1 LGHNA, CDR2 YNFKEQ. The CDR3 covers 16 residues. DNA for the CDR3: TGTGCCAGCAGCCAAGATGTGACAGGGGGCGCCTATGGCTACACCTTC. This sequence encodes CASSQDVTGGAYGYTF.